The 2 T cell receptor beta chains given below trace back to one sample, sequenced in a study of spatial heterogeneity in lung cancer. General study results and limits: Expanded intratumoral alpha and beta TCR counts tracked tumor mutation counts.

TCRdb independently ran MiXCR on the 5' RACE reads; one entry per CDR3 protein. The repertoire holds about 18,000 distinct CDR3 sequences, 9.6% seen once, with less than 25% in the top ten. As for time point: sample taken at primary tumor resection. Antigens for these TCRs are unknown. The material was lung tumor tissue, obtained at surgery. All receptors come from a female donor with early-stage non-small cell lung cancer.

This clonotype was seen only a few times. Since the library was made to target alpha chains, this beta chain is a stray read and its abundance is not meaningful. The rearrangement links TRBV7-3 to TRBJ2-2, with D tentatively TRBD1 (6 bases). Trimming removed 5 bases from V and 0 bases from J, with 10 bases in between. The CDR3 consists of 15 residues. Germline V CDR1 and CDR2: SGHTA, FQGTGA. This CDR3 reads CASSPDSANTGELFF. The CDR3 DNA sequence: TGTGCCAGCAGCCCGGACAGCGCGAACACCGGGGAGCTGTTTTTT.

Note on this clonotype: This beta chain turned up in a library designed for alpha chains; as an off-target read, its abundance says little. This chain's CDR3 is CAISGGRSTFYGYTF. The CDR3 region has the DNA TGTGCCATCAGTGGGGGCCGCAGCACTTTCTATGGCTACACCTTC. The rearrangement links TRBV10-3 to TRBJ1-2; D might be TRBD1 (5 bases). Germline V gene sequence: CDR1 ENHRY, CDR2 SYGVKD. The CDR3 is made up of 15 amino acids. Trimming took 4 bases from V and 4 from J, leaving 16 bases between them.